The 14 T cell receptor beta chains reported below all come from one sample, sequenced in a study of blood T cell repertoires in COVID-19. Sequenced by immunoSEQ multiplex PCR; TCRdb stores in-frame clones only, minus some. The sample lists more than 150,000 clones, 80% to 90% occurring once. Sequenced sample: peripheral blood. The receptors were gathered from a woman aged 18-30 years who had recovered from COVID-19.

This clone appeared a few times. This sequence joins TRBV6-5 and TRBJ2-1, with D possibly being TRBD2 (6 bases). Germline lookup yields CDR1 MNHEY and CDR2 SVGAGI. CDR3 length: 16 amino acids. V was cut by 0 bases and J by 1 base, with 10 bases left in between. CDR3 DNA: TGTGCCAGCAGTTACTCTGCGGGGTGGTCCTACAATGAGCAGTTCTTC. Its protein is CASSYSAGWSYNEQFF.

J is TRBJ1-1 and V is TRBV18; D is unresolved. Germline assignment: CDR1 KGHSH and CDR2 LQKENI. The CDR3 consists of 13 residues. The ends were cut back, 3 bases at V and 11 bases at J, with 16 bases in the middle. The CDR3 nucleotides are TGTGCCAGCTCACCCCTAATCCAGGATTCGGCTTTCTTT. This gives the protein CASSPLIQDSAFF. Based on the CDR3 plus reference TRBV18 and TRBJ1-1, the full variable domain is NAGVMQNPRHLVRRRGQEARLRCSPMKGHSHVYWYRQLPEEGLKFMVYLQKENIIDESGMPKERFSAEFPKEGPSILRIQQVVRGDSAAYFCASSPLIQDSAFFGQGTRLTVV.

V gene TRBV1 combines with J gene TRBJ2-4; whether TRBD2, the table's D call, matches the DNA was not checked. TRBV1 is a known pseudogene. CDR3 length: 17 amino acids. The DNA for the CDR3 is TGCACCAGCAGCCTCTCCACTAGCGGGAGAACCAAAAACATTCAGTACTTC. This encodes CTSSLSTSGRTKNIQYF.

Only a few counts were recorded for this clone. CDR3 protein: CASSLGQAPYEQYF. CDR3 DNA sequence: TGTGCCAGCTCGCTGGGACAGGCCCCCTACGAGCAGTACTTC. This chain links TRBV18 with TRBJ2-7; 8 nucleotides agree with TRBD1. This CDR3 has 14 amino acids. The V and J ends lost 6 bases and 2 bases, in that order; junction bases with no gene match: 6. Germline V CDR1 and CDR2: KGHSH, LQKENI.

The chain combines TRBV19 with TRBJ2-1; D ambiguous. The CDR3 length is 15 residues. V lost 0 bases and J 0 bases, leaving 6 bases between the germline ends. Germline CDR1 reads LNHDA; CDR2 reads SQIVND (reference sequence). The CDR3 sequence is CASSIDGSSYNEQFF. The CDR3 nucleotides are TGTGCCAGTAGTATAGATGGCAGCTCCTACAATGAGCAGTTCTTC.

This chain links TRBV7-2 with TRBJ2-1; TRBD1 matches at 9 bases. J gave up 16 bases and V 2 bases, and 12 bases lay outside the gene matches. The germline V gene encodes CDR1 SGHTA and CDR2 FQGNSA. The CDR3 is 14 amino acids. The CDR3 sequence: CASSLSRDGTGFFF. Here the CDR3 DNA reads TGTGCCAGCAGCTTAAGTCGGGACGGGACAGGGTTTTTCTTC.

This clone was counted a few times. V gene TRBV12-3 or TRBV12-4 combines with J gene TRBJ1-1; TRBD1 matches at 8 bases. This CDR3 comprises 13 residues. V trimming: 3 bases; J trimming: 12 bases; junction bases outside the gene matches: 9. CDR3 loop: CASSFSAGGAPFF. The CDR3, as DNA: TGTGCCAGCAGTTTTTCGGCAGGGGGCGCGCCTTTCTTT.

The chain recombines TRBV11-2 with TRBJ2-3; TRBD2 matches 9 bases. V shed 1 base and J 5 bases; nucleotides not matched to a gene: 7. Germline loops: CDR1 SGHAT, CDR2 FQNNGV. This CDR3 spans 16 amino acids. This CDR3 is CASSLAGGGARDTQYF. The CDR3 DNA reads as TGTGCCAGCAGCTTAGCCGGCGGGGGGGCAAGAGATACGCAGTATTTT.

This clone was seen only a few times. The rearrangement uses TRBV6-5 and TRBJ1-6, with a tentative D call TRBD1 (5 bases). This CDR3 comprises 15 residues. Deletions cut 7 bases from V and 0 bases from J, with 10 bases between. The V gene's germline CDR1 is MNHEY and CDR2 SVGAGI. Here the CDR3 reads CASTRQGSYNSPLHF. The CDR3 DNA sequence: TGTGCCAGCACCCGCCAGGGCTCCTATAATTCACCCCTCCACTTT.

The chain recombines TRBV18 with TRBJ2-2; no reliable D call. The CDR3 is 15 residues long. The ends were cut back, 2 bases at V and 4 bases at J, with 11 bases in the middle. Germline CDR1 KGHSH, CDR2 LQKENI. In nucleotides, the CDR3 is TGTGCCAGCTCACCATTCAGTCAGATCACCGGGGAGCTGTTTTTT. Its translation: CASSPFSQITGELFF. The variable domain in full, completed from reference TRBV18 and TRBJ2-2, reads NAGVMQNPRHLVRRRGQEARLRCSPMKGHSHVYWYRQLPEEGLKFMVYLQKENIIDESGMPKERFSAEFPKEGPSILRIQQVVRGDSAAYFCASSPFSQITGELFFGEGSRLTVL.

The sample holds one count of this clone. This sequence joins TRBV11-3 and TRBJ2-1; 8 bases align to TRBD2. V trimming: 3 bases; J trimming: 10 bases; junction bases outside the gene matches: 2. Germline CDR1 and CDR2: SGHNT and YENEEA. The CDR3 runs 12 residues. The CDR3 sequence: CASSLSGGEQFF. In DNA form, the CDR3 reads TGTGCCAGCAGCTTGTCGGGGGGGGAGCAGTTCTTC.

The V call is TRBV13, the J call TRBJ2-3; 8 bases are a match to TRBD2. The ends lost 5 bases at V and 4 bases at J; junction bases unmatched: 5. The CDR3 loop spans 14 amino acids. CDR1 is PRHDT and CDR2 is FYEKMQ in the germline V gene (reference sequence). DNA for the CDR3: TGTGCCAGCAGCCTACCGGGAGGGTCAGATACGCAGTATTTT. It specifies CASSLPGGSDTQYF. Filled out from reference TRBV13 and TRBJ2-3, the complete variable domain reads AAGVIQSPRHLIKEKRETATLKCYPIPRHDTVYWYQQGPGQDPQFLISFYEKMQSDKGSIPDRFSAQQFSDYHSELNMSSLELGDSALYFCASSLPGGSDTQYFGPGTRLTVL.

The genes are TRBV6-5 and TRBJ1-1; perhaps TRBD1 as D (5 bases). Per the germline V gene, CDR1 is MNHEY and CDR2 is SVGAGI. The CDR3 is made up of 16 amino acids. Trimming removed 0 bases at V and 5 bases at J, with 16 bases between. The CDR3 is CASSYSGGMWRTEAFF. CDR3 nucleotides: TGTGCCAGCAGTTACTCCGGGGGGATGTGGAGGACTGAAGCTTTCTTT.

The chain links TRBV12-3 or TRBV12-4 to TRBJ1-1, with D possibly matching TRBD1 (5 bases). This CDR3 has 13 amino acids. V lost 6 bases, J lost 0 bases, and 8 bases lay in between. CDR3 residues: CASSRQLNTEAFF. Written as DNA, the CDR3 is TGTGCCAGCAGCAGACAGTTGAACACTGAAGCTTTCTTT.